The entry below describes one TCR beta chain. This CDR3 has 17 amino acids. Germline V lookup: CDR1 SGHRS, CDR2 YFSETQ. J gave up 3 bases and V 4 bases, and 10 bases lay outside the gene matches. The sample comes from a study of blood T cell repertoires in COVID-19. Study summary: PBMCs, B-cell-depleted T cells, or T cells provided the cDNA or gDNA that made up the material.

This table comes from immunoSEQ multiplex PCR, and its TCRdb copy is limited to in-frame clones, with some not included. The profile shows fewer than 350,000 clones, 75% to 90% of them singletons. Individuals aged about 18 to 100 years were recruited from around 22 US areas. Donors in Cohort 3 who had recovered were those with two negative PCRs, healthcare professional clearance, or resolution of their symptoms. V and J are TRBV5-1 and TRBJ2-5; 12 bases match TRBD1. The TCR originated in a woman between 50 and 59 years old who had recovered from COVID-19. Material for sequencing was PBMCs or T cells enriched from blood (not recorded which). The CDR3 reads CASSNFRDRGLKETQYF. DNA of the CDR3: TGCGCCAGCAGCAATTTCCGGGACAGGGGGCTTAAAGAGACCCAGTACTTC.